This TCR beta chain was sequenced for a study of T cell responses to AZD1222 COVID-19 vaccine. The assay was immunoSEQ multiplex PCR, and TCRdb's table has in-frame clones only and misses some. Among 55,000 to 65,000 clones listed, 85% were seen once. The study, taken as a whole, reports: Most donors were white British, females outnumbered males, and clonal diversity was possibly underestimated. The study sampled repertoires only after the peak T cell response. Recipients of AZD1222 seropositive at baseline numbered only 5 or 6. Researchers report vaccine-associated CD4 TCRs spanning spike, with dominance at 160-218 and 743-854.

Concerning this clone itself: Its specificity is not known.

The sample here was peripheral blood, taken on day 0 of AZD1222 vaccination. This receptor was obtained from an adult in good health.

CDR3 in amino acids: CASSSTLRGIGETQYF. The DNA for the CDR3 is TGTGCCAGCAGTTCGACTTTGCGGGGGATAGGGGAGACCCAGTACTTC. The rearrangement links TRBV6-5 to TRBJ2-5; 7 bases are a match to TRBD2. The germline gives CDR1 MNHEY, CDR2 SVGAGI. This CDR3 comprises 16 residues. With V trimmed by 4 bases and J by 5 bases, 13 bases remained unmatched.